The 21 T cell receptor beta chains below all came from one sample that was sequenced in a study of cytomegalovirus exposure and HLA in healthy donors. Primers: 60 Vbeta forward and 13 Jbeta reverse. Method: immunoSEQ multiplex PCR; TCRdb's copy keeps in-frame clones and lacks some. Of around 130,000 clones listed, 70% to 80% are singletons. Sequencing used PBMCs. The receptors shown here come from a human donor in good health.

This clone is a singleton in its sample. CDR3 amino acids: CASSIPGQTNQPQHF. CDR3 DNA sequence: TGTGCCAGTAGTATCCCGGGACAGACAAATCAGCCCCAGCATTTT. V gene TRBV19 combines with J gene TRBJ1-5; TRBD1 agrees at 7 bases. The CDR3 contains 15 residues. V dropped 3 bases and J dropped 4; count of bases not matched to a gene: 6. Looked up from germline, CDR1 is LNHDA and CDR2 is SQIVND (reference sequence).

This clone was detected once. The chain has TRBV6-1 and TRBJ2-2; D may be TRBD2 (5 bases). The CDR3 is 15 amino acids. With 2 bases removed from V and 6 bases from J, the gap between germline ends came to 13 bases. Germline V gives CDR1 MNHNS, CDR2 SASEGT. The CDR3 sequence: CASSETLSGAGELFF. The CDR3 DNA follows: TGTGCCAGCAGTGAAACGCTTTCCGGGGCCGGGGAGCTGTTTTTT.

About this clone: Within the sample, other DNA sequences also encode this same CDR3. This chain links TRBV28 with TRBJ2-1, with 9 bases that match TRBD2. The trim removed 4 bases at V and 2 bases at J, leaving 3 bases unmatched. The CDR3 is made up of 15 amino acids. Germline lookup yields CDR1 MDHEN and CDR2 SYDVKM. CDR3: CASSSSGVTYNEQFF. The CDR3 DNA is TGTGCCAGCAGTTCTAGCGGGGTCACCTACAATGAGCAGTTCTTC.

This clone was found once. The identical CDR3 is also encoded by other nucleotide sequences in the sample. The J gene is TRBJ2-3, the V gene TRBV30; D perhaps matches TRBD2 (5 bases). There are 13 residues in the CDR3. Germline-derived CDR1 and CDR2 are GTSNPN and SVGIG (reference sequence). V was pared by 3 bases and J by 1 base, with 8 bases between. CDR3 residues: CAWRVSGTDTQYF. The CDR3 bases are TGTGCCTGGAGGGTTAGCGGCACAGATACGCAGTATTTT. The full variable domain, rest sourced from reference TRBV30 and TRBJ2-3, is SQTIHQWPATLVQPVGSPLSLECTVEGTSNPNLYWYRQAAGRGLQLLFYSVGIGQISSEVPQNLSASRPQDRQFILSSKKLLLSDSGFYLCAWRVSGTDTQYFGPGTRLTVL.

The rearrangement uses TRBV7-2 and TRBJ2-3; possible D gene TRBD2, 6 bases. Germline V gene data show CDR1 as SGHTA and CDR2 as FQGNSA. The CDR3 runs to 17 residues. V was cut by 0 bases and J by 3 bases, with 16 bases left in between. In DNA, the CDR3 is TGTGCCAGCAGCTTAGCCGGCGGGATGATAAGTACAGATACGCAGTATTTT. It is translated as CASSLAGGMISTDTQYF.

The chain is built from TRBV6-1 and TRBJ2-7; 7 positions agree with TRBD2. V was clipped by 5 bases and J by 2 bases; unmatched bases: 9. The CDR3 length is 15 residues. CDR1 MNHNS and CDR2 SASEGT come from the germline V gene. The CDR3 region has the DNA TGTGCCAGCAGTAGATACCGGACTAGTCCCTACGAGCAGTACTTC. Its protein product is CASSRYRTSPYEQYF.

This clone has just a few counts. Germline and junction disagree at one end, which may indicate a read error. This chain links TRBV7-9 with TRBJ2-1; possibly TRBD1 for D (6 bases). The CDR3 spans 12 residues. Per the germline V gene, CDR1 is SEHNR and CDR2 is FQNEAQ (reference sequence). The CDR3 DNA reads TGTTCCAGCAGGGTGACAGGTCCTGAGCAGTTCTTC. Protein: CSSRVTGPEQFF.

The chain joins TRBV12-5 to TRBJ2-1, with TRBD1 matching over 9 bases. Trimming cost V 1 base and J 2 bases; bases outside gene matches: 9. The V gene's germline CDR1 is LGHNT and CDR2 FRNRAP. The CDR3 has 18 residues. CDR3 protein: CASGLARTGAMTYNEQFF. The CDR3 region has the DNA TGTGCTAGTGGTTTGGCACGGACAGGGGCTATGACCTACAATGAGCAGTTCTTC.

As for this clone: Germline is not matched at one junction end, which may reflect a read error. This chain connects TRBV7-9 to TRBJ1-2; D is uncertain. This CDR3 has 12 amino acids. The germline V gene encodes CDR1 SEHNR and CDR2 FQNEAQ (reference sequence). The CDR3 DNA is TGTTCCAGCAGCTTATCGGGGAATGGCTACACCTTC. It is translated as CSSSLSGNGYTF.

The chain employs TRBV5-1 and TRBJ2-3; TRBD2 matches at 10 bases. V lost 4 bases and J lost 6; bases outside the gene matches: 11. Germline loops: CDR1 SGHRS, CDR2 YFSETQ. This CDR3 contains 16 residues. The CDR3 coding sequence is TGCGCCAGCAGCCCAGTAGCGGGGGGATTCACTGATACGCAGTATTTT. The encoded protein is CASSPVAGGFTDTQYF.

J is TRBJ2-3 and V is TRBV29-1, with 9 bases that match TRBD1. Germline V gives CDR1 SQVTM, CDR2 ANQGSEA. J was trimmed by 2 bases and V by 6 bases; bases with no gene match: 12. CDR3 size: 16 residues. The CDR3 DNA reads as TGCAGCGTCTCTGAGGTCCACAGGGGGCCCACAGATACGCAGTATTTT. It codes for CSVSEVHRGPTDTQYF.

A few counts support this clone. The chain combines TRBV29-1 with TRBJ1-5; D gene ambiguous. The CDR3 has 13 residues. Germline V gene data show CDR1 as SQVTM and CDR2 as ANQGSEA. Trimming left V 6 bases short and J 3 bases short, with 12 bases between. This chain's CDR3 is CSVASTDNQPQHF. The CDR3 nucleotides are TGCAGCGTAGCATCAACAGACAATCAGCCCCAGCATTTT. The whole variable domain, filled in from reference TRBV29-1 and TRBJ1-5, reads SAVISQKPSRDICQRGTSLTIQCQVDSQVTMMFWYRQQPGQSLTLIATANQGSEATYESGFVIDKFPISRPNLTFSTLTVSNMSPEDSSIYLCSVASTDNQPQHFGDGTRLSIL.

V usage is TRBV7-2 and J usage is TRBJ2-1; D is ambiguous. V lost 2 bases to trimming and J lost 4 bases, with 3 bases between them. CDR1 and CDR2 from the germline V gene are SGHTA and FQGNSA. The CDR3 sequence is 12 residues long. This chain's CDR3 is CASSLQYNEQFF. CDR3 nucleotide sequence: TGTGCCAGCAGCTTACAGTACAATGAGCAGTTCTTC.

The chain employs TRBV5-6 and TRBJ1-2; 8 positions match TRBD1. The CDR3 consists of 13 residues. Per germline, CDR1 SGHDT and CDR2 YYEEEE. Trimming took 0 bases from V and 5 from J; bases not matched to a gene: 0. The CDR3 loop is CASSLDRGYGYTF. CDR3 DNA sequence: TGTGCCAGCAGCTTGGACAGGGGGTATGGCTACACCTTC.

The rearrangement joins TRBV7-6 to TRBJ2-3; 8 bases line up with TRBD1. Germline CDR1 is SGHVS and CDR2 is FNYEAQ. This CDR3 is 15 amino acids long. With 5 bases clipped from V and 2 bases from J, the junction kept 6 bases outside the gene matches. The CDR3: CASSPGQGPTDTQYF. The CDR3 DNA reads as TGTGCCAGCAGCCCCGGACAGGGTCCCACAGATACGCAGTATTTT.

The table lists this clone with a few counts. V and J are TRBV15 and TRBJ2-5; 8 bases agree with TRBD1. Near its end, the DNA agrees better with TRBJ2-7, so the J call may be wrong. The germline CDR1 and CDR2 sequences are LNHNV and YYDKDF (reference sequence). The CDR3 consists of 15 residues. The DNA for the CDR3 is TGTGCCACCTCACAGGGGGGATCGTGGGCCTACGAGCAGTACTTC. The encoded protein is CATSQGGSWAYEQYF.

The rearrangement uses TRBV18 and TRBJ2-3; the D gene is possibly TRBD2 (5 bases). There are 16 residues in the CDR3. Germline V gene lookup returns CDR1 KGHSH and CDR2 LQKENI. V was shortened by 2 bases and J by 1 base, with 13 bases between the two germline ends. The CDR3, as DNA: TGTGCCAGCTCACCAGGTCCCCGGACTGGCACAGATACGCAGTATTTT. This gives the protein CASSPGPRTGTDTQYF.

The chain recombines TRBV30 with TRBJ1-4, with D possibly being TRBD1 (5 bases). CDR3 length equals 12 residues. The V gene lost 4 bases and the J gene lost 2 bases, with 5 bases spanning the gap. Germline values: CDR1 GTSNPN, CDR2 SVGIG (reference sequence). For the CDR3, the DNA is TGTGCCTGGACAGGGACTAATGAAAAACTGTTTTTT. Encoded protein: CAWTGTNEKLFF.

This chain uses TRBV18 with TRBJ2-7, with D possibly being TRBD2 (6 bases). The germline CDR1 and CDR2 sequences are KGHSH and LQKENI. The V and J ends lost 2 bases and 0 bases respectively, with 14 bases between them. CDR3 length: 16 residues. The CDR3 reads CASSPKEQRASYEQYF. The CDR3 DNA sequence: TGTGCCAGCTCACCAAAAGAGCAGCGGGCCTCCTACGAGCAGTACTTC.

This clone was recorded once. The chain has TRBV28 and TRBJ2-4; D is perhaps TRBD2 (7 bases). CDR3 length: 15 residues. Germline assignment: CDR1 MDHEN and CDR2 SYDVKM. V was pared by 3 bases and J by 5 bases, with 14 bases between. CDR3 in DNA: TGTGCCAGCAGTTTCAGGAGGGGGGGGCAAAACATTCAGTACTTC. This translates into CASSFRRGGQNIQYF.

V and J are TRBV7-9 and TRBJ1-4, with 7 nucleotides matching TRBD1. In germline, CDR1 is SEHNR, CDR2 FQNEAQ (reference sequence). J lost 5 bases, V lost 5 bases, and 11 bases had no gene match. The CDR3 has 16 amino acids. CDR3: CASSPPEGGGNEKLFF. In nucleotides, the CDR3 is TGTGCCAGCAGCCCGCCAGAAGGGGGCGGGAATGAAAAACTGTTTTTT. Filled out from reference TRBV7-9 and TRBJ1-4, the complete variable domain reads DTGVSQNPRHKITKRGQNVTFRCDPISEHNRLYWYRQTLGQGPEFLTYFQNEAQLEKSRLLSDRFSAERPKGSFSTLEIQRTEQGDSAMYLCASSPPEGGGNEKLFFGSGTQLSVL.